This T cell receptor (beta chain) appears in the sequencing data of a study of blood T cell repertoires in COVID-19. Across the study: The study drew acute and convalescent COVID-19 samples from the United States, Italy and Spain. PBMCs, B-cell-depleted T cells, or T cells were the source of the cDNA or gDNA that made up the material.

Seattle's cohort entered during active infection and was followed longitudinally. Authors' data handling: Amplified reference gene primers provided the basis for estimating nucleated cell counts. Profiling relied on immunoSEQ multiplex PCR, and the TCRdb table lists in-frame clones only, not all of them. V, J and clone size are those of that table, while D and trimming were read from the DNA. The repertoire holds roughly 100,000 clones, with 70% to 90% as singletons. This CDR3 has 15 residues. CDR1 is SGHRS, CDR2 YFSETQ, per germline. The junction had 7 bases not matched to a gene; V was cut back by 0 bases and J by 6 bases.

The source is a human donor with COVID-19, enrolled during active disease. The donor label of this sample is uncertain. The sequenced material came from peripheral blood. The genes are TRBV5-1 and TRBJ1-2; 8 nucleotides line up with TRBD1. The CDR3 protein is CASSLEQGAIDGYTF. The CDR3 DNA sequence: TGCGCCAGCAGCTTGGAGCAGGGGGCGATAGATGGCTACACCTTC.